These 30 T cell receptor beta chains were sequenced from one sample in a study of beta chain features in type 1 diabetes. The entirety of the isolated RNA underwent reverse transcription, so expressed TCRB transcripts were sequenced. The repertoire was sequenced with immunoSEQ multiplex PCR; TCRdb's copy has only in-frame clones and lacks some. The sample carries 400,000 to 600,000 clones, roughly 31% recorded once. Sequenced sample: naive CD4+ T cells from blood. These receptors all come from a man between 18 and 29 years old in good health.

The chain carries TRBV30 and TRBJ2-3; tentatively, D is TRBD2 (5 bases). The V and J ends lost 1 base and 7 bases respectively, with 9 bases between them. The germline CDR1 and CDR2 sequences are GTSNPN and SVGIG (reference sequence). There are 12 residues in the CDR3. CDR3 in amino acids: CAWSALENTQYF. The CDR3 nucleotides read TGTGCCTGGAGTGCACTAGAAAATACGCAGTATTTT.

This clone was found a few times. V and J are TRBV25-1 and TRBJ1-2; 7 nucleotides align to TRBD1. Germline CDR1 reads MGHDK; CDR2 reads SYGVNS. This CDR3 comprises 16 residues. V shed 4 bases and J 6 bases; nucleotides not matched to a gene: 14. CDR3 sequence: CASSAPGETGSNGYTF. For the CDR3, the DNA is TGTGCCAGCAGTGCCCCAGGAGAGACAGGGAGTAATGGCTACACCTTC.

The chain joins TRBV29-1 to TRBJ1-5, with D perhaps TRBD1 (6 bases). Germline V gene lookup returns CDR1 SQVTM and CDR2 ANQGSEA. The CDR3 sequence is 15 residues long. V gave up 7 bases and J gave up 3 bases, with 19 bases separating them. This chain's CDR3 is CSATTGSASNQPQHF. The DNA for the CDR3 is TGCAGCGCTACCACAGGGAGTGCATCCAATCAGCCCCAGCATTTT.

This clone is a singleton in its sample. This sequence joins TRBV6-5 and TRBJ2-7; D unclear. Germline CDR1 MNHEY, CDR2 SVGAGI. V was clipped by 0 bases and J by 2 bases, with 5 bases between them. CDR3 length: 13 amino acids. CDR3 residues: CASSYSVAYEQYF. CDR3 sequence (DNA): TGTGCCAGCAGTTACTCTGTGGCCTACGAGCAGTACTTC.

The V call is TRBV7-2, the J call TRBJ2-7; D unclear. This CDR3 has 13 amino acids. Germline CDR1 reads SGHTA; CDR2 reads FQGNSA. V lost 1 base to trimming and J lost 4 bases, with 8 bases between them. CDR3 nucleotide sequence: TGTGCCAGCAGCTTAGAACTGGCTTACGAGCAGTACTTC. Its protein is CASSLELAYEQYF.

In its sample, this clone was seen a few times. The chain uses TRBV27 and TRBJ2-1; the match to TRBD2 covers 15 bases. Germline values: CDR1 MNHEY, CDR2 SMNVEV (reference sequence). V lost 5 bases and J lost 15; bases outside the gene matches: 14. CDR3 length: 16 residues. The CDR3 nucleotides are TGTGCCAGCAGTCCTCGATTAGGACTAGCGGGAGGGTATCGGTTCTTC. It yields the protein CASSPRLGLAGGYRFF.

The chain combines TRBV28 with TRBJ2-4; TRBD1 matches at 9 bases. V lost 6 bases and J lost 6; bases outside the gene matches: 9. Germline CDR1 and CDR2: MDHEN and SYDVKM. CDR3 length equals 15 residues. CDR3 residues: CASSPLGTGRNIQYF. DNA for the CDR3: TGTGCCAGCAGCCCCCTAGGGACAGGGCGAAACATTCAGTACTTC. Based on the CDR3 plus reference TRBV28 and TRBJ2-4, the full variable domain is DVKVTQSSRYLVKRTGEKVFLECVQDMDHENMFWYRQDPGLGLRLIYFSYDVKMKEKGDIPEGYSVSREKKERFSLILESASTNQTSMYLCASSPLGTGRNIQYFGAGTRLSVL.

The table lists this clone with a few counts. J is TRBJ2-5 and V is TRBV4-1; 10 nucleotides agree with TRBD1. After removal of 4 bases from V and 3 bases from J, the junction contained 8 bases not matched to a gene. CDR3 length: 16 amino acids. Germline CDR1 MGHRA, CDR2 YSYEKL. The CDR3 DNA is TGCGCCAGCAGCCTCCCCCCCGGGACAGGGGAAGAGACCCAGTACTTC. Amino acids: CASSLPPGTGEETQYF.

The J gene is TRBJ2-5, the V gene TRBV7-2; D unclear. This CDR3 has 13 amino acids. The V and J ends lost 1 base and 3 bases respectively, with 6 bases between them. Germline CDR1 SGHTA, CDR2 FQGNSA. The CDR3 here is CASSLDSEETQYF. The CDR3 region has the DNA TGTGCCAGCAGCTTAGACAGCGAAGAGACCCAGTACTTC.

CDR3 nucleotide sequence: TGTGCCTGGAACCCATCTAGCGGGAGGTTCGGGGAGCTGTTTTTT. It translates to CAWNPSSGRFGELFF. The J gene is TRBJ2-2, the V gene TRBV30; TRBD2 agrees at 11 bases. Germline CDR1 reads GTSNPN; CDR2 reads SVGIG (reference sequence). The CDR3 has 15 amino acids. V shed 4 bases, J shed 7 bases, and the junction held 8 bases outside the gene matches.

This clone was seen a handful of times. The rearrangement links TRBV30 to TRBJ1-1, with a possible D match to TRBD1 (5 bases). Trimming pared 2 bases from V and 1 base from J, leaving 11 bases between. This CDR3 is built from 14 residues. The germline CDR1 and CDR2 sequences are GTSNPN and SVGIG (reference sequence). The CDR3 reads CAWSFDRKNTEAFF. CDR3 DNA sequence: TGTGCCTGGAGTTTCGACAGAAAGAACACTGAAGCTTTCTTT.

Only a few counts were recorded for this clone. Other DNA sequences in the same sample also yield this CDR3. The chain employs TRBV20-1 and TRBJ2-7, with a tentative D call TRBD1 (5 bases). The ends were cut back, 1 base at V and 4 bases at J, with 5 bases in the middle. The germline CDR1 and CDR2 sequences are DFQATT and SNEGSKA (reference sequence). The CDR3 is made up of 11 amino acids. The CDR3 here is CSARGQYEQYF. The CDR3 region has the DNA TGCAGTGCTAGAGGACAGTACGAGCAGTACTTC.

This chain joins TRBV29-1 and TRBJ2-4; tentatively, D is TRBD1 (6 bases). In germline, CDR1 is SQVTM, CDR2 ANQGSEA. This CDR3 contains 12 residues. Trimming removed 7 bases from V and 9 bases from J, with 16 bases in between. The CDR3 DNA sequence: TGCAGCGCCACAGGGTTTACAAGCATTCAGTACTTC. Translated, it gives CSATGFTSIQYF.

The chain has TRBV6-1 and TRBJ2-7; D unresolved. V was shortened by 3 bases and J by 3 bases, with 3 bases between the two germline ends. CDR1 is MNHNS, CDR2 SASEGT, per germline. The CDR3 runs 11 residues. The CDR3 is CASSEYYEQYF. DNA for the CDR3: TGTGCCAGCAGTGAGTACTACGAGCAGTACTTC.

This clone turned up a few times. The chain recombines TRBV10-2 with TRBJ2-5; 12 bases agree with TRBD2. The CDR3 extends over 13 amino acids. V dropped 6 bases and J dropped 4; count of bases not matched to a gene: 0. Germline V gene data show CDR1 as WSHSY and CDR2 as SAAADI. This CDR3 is CASRTSGRETQYF. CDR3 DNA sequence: TGCGCCAGCAGGACTAGCGGGAGAGAGACCCAGTACTTC.

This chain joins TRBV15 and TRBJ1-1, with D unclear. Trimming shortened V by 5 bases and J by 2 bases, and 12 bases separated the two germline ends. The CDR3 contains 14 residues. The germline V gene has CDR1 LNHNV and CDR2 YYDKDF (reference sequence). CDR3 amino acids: CATSLPWGNTEAFF. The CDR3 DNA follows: TGTGCCACCAGCCTCCCCTGGGGAAACACTGAAGCTTTCTTT.

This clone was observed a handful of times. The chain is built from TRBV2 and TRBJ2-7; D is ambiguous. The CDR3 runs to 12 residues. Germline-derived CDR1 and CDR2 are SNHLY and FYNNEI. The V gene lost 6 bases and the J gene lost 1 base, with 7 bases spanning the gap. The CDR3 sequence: CASSWESYEQYF. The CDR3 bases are TGTGCCAGCAGCTGGGAATCCTACGAGCAGTACTTC.

The CDR3 is CASSTGTGTYEQYF. The CDR3 DNA is TGTGCCAGCAGCACGGGGACAGGAACCTACGAGCAGTACTTC. The chain is built from TRBV6-1 and TRBJ2-7; 8 bases are shared with TRBD1. The CDR3 has 14 amino acids. Trimming removed 6 bases from V and 2 bases from J; junction bases left unmatched: 6. In germline, CDR1 is MNHNS, CDR2 SASEGT.

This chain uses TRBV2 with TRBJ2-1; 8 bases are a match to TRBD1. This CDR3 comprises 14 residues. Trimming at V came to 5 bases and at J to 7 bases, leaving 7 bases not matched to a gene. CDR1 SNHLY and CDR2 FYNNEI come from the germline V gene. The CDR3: CASSQDRVENEQFF. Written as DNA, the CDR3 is TGTGCCAGCAGTCAGGACAGGGTGGAAAATGAGCAGTTCTTC.

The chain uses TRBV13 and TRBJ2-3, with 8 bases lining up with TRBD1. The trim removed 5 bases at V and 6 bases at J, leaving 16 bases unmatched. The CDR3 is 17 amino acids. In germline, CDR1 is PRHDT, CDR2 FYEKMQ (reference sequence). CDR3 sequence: CASSPTRGRGRSDTQYF. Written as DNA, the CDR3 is TGTGCCAGCAGCCCCACACGGGGCAGGGGGCGATCTGATACGCAGTATTTT. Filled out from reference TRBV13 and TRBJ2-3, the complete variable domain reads AAGVIQSPRHLIKEKRETATLKCYPIPRHDTVYWYQQGPGQDPQFLISFYEKMQSDKGSIPDRFSAQQFSDYHSELNMSSLELGDSALYFCASSPTRGRGRSDTQYFGPGTRLTVL.

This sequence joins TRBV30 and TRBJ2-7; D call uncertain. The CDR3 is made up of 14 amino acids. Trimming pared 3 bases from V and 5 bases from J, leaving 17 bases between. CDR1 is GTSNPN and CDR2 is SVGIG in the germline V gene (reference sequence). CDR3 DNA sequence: TGTGCCTGGAGGGCGAGCGAGGAGACGCACGAGCAGTACTTC. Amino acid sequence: CAWRASEETHEQYF.

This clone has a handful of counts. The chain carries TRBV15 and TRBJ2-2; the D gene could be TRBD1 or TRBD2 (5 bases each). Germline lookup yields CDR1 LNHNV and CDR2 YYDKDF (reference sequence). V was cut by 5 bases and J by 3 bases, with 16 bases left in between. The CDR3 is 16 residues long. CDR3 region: CATSYGGLGYTGELFF. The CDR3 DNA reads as TGTGCCACCAGCTATGGGGGATTAGGGTACACCGGGGAGCTGTTTTTT.

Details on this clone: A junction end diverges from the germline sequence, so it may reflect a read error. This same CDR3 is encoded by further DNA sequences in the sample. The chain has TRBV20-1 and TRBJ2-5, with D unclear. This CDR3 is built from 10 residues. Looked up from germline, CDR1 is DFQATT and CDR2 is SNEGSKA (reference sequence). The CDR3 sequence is CSANQETQYF. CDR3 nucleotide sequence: TGCAGTGCTAACCAGGAGACCCAGTACTTC.

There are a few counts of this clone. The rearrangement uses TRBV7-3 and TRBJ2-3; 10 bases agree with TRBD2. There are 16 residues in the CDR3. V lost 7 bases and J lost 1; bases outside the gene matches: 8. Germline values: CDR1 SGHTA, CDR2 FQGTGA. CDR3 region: CASNSAGTSGTDTQYF. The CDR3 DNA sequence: TGTGCCAGCAACTCCGCCGGGACTAGCGGCACAGATACGCAGTATTTT.

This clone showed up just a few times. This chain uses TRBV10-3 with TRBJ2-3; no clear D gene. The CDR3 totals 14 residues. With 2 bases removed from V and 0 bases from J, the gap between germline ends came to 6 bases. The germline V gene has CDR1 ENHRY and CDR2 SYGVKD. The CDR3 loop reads CAISELESTDTQYF. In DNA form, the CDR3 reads TGTGCCATCAGTGAGCTTGAGAGCACAGATACGCAGTATTTT.

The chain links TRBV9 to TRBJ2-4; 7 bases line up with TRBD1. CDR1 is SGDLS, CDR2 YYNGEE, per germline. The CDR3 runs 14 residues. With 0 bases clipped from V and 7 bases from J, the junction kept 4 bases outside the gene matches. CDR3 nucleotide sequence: TGTGCCAGCAGCGTAGGACAGGGTCATAACATTCAGTACTTC. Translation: CASSVGQGHNIQYF.

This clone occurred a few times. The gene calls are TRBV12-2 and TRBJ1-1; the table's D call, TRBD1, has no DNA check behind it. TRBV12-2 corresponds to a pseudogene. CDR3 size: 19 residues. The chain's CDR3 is CASRLANSGGKMLNTEAFF. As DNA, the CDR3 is TGTGCAAGTCGCTTAGCCAATTCAGGGGGGAAGATGCTGAACACTGAAGCTTTCTTT.

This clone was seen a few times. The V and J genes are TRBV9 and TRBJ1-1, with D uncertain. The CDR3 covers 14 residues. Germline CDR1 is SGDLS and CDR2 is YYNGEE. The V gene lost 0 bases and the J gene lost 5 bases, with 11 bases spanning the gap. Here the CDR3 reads CASSVEVGRTEAFF. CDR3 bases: TGTGCCAGCAGCGTAGAAGTGGGTAGGACTGAAGCTTTCTTT.

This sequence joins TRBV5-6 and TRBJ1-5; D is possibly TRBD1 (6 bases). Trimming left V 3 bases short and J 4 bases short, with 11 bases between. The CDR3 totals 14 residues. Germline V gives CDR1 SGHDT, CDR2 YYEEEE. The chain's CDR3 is CASSYGQKNQPQHF. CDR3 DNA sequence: TGTGCCAGCAGCTACGGACAGAAAAATCAGCCCCAGCATTTT.

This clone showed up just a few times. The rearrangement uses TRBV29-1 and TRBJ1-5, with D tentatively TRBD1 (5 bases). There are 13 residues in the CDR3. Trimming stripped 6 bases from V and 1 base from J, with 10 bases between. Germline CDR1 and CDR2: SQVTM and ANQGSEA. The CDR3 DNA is TGCAGCGTGACAGTGGGGAGCAATCAGCCCCAGCATTTT. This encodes CSVTVGSNQPQHF.